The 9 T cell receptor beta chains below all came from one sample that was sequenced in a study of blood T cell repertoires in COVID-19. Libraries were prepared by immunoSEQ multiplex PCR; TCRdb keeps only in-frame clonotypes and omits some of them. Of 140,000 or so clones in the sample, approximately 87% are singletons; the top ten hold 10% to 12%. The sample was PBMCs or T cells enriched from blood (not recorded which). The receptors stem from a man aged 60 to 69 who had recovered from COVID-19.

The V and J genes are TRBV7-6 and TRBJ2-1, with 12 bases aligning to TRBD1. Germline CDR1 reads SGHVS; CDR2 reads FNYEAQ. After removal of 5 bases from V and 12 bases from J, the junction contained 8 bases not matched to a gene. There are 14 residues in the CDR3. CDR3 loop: CASSRDRGLFGQFF. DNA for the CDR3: TGTGCCAGCAGCAGGGACAGGGGGCTTTTTGGGCAGTTCTTC.

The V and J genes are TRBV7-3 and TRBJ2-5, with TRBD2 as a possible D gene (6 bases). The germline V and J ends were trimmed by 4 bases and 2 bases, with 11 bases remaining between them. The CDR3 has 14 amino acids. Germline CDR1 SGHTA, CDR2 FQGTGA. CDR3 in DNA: TGTGCCAGCAGCTCGATTGGGGGGCAAGAGACCCAGTACTTC. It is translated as CASSSIGGQETQYF.

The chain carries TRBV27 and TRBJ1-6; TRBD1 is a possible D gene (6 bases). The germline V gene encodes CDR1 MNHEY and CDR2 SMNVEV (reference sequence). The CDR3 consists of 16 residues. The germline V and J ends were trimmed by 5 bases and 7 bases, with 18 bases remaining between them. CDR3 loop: CASSLRPNQGNSPLHF. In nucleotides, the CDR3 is TGTGCCAGCAGTCTCCGCCCCAATCAGGGGAATTCACCCCTCCACTTT.

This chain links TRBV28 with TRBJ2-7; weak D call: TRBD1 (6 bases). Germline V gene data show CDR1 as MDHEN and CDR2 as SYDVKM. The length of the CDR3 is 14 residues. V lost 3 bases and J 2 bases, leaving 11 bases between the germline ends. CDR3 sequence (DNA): TGTGCCAGCAGTTTTAGGGGGATGGCCTACGAGCAGTACTTC. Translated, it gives CASSFRGMAYEQYF. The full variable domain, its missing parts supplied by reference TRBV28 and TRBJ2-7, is DVKVTQSSRYLVKRTGEKVFLECVQDMDHENMFWYRQDPGLGLRLIYFSYDVKMKEKGDIPEGYSVSREKKERFSLILESASTNQTSMYLCASSFRGMAYEQYFGPGTRLTVT.

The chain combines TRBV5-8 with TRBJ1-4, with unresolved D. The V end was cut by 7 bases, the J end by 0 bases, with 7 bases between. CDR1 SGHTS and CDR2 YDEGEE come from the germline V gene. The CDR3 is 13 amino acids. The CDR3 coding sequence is TGTGCCAGCTCCCGAGCAACTAATGAAAAACTGTTTTTT. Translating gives CASSRATNEKLFF.

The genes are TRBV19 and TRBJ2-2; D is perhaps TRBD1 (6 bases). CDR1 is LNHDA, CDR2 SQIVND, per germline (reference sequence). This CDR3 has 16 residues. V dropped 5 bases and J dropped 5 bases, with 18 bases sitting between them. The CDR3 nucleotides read TGTGCCAGTAGTCAAAACAGGGAAGTTAGGACCGGGGAGCTGTTTTTT. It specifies CASSQNREVRTGELFF. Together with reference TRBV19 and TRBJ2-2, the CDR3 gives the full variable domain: DGGITQSPKYLFRKEGQNVTLSCEQNLNHDAMYWYRQDPGQGLRLIYYSQIVNDFQKGDIAEGYSVSREKKESFPLTVTSAQKNPTAFYLCASSQNREVRTGELFFGEGSRLTVL.

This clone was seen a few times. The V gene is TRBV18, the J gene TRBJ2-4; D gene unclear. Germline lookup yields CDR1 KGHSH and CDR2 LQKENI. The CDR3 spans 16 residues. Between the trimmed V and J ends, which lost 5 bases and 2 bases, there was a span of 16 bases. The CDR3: CASSTLSGPTKNIQYF. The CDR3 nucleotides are TGTGCCAGCTCAACGCTCAGTGGCCCGACCAAAAACATTCAGTACTTC.

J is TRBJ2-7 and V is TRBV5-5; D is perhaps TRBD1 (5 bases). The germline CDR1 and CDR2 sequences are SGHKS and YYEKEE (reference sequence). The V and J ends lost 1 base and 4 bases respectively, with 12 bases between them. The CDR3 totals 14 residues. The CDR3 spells CASSLSQGWYEQYF. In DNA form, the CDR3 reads TGTGCCAGCAGCTTGTCTCAGGGTTGGTACGAGCAGTACTTC.

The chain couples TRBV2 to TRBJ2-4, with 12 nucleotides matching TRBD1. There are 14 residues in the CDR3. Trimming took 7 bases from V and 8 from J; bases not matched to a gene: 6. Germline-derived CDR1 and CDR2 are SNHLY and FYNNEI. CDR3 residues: CASTRDRGRDIQYF. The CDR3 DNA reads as TGTGCCAGCACCCGGGACAGGGGGCGAGACATTCAGTACTTC. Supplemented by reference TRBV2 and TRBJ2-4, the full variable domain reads EPEVTQTPSHQVTQMGQEVILRCVPISNHLYFYWYRQILGQKVEFLVSFYNNEISEKSEIFDDQFSVERPDGSNFTLKIRSTKLEDSAMYFCASTRDRGRDIQYFGAGTRLSVL.